Below, 17 T cell receptor beta chains from the same sample are listed, as sequenced in a study of spatial heterogeneity in lung cancer. Time point denoted: sample taken at primary tumor resection. Unsorted samples of tumor, nontumor lung or frozen PBMC had their whole RNA sequenced. TCRdb recomputed calls from the 5' RACE reads with MiXCR, one row per CDR3 protein. The sample has roughly 17,000 distinct CDR3 sequences; about a fifth are singletons. This sample comprised PBMCs, obtained at surgery. The receptors originated from a female donor with early-stage non-small cell lung cancer.

This clonotype was picked up many times. The gene calls are TRBV28 and TRBJ2-7; 9 bases are shared with TRBD2. The CDR3 extends over 15 amino acids. Trimming cost V 2 bases and J 2 bases; bases outside gene matches: 4. The germline V gene encodes CDR1 MDHEN and CDR2 SYDVKM. The CDR3 DNA is TGTGCCAGCAGTTTACCGGGCGGGAGGGCCTACGAGCAGTACTTC. Translating it yields CASSLPGGRAYEQYF. The full variable domain, in which reference TRBV28 and TRBJ2-7 provide the parts outside the CDR3, is DVKVTQSSRYLVKRTGEKVFLECVQDMDHENMFWYRQDPGLGLRLIYFSYDVKMKEKGDIPEGYSVSREKKERFSLILESASTNQTSMYLCASSLPGGRAYEQYFGPGTRLTVT.

This clonotype has at least ten counts. The chain recombines TRBV7-2 with TRBJ1-1; D gene ambiguous. In germline, CDR1 is SGHTA, CDR2 FQGNSA. Trimming shortened V by 3 bases and J by 10 bases, and 12 bases separated the two germline ends. CDR3 size: 12 residues. The CDR3 sequence: CASSFLGLGAFF. CDR3 DNA sequence: TGTGCCAGCAGCTTTCTGGGCCTAGGAGCTTTCTTT.

This clonotype has just a few counts. The chain has TRBV12-3 or TRBV12-4 and TRBJ2-2, with 7 bases lining up with TRBD1. The V gene end was trimmed by 5 bases and the J gene end by 2 bases; junction bases not matched to a gene: 8. This CDR3 comprises 16 residues. The CDR3 DNA reads TGTGCCAGCAGTACCTCCGGGACAGTAAACACCGGGGAGCTGTTTTTT. It specifies CASSTSGTVNTGELFF.

This clonotype was observed many times. The V and J genes are TRBV12-3 or TRBV12-4 and TRBJ1-4, with D maybe TRBD1 (6 bases). Trimming removed 6 bases from V and 10 bases from J, with 18 bases in between. There are 14 residues in the CDR3. CDR3 residues: CASRPDSGGGKLFF. The CDR3, as DNA: TGTGCCAGCAGACCGGACAGCGGGGGAGGAAAACTGTTTTTT.

Turning to this clonotype: At one end, the junction sequence differs from germline, possibly due to a read error. The genes are TRBV7-7 and TRBJ2-3; 10 bases match TRBD2. CDR1 is SSHAT and CDR2 is FNYEAQ in the germline V gene (reference sequence). This CDR3 contains 16 residues. CDR3 sequence reads: CASSLGGSSGRNTQYF. The CDR3, as DNA: TGTGCTAGCAGCTTAGGCGGGTCTAGCGGGAGAAATACGCAGTATTTT.

This clonotype appeared many times. The V call is TRBV7-2, the J call TRBJ2-7; 14 bases match TRBD2. The CDR3 loop spans 19 amino acids. CDR1 SGHTA and CDR2 FQGNSA come from the germline V gene. The V segment lost 5 bases and the J segment 4 bases; nucleotides outside the gene matches: 16. CDR3 amino acids: CASSPPFDWGLAGAYEQYF. The CDR3 coding sequence is TGTGCCAGCAGCCCCCCCTTCGACTGGGGACTAGCGGGAGCATACGAGCAGTACTTC.

V is TRBV6-5 and J is TRBJ2-7; D is perhaps TRBD2 (6 bases). This CDR3 comprises 14 residues. From germline, CDR1 is MNHEY and CDR2 SVGAGI. V lost 4 bases and J 4 bases, leaving 14 bases between the germline ends. The CDR3 region is CASSSGTEGYEQYF. CDR3 nucleotide sequence: TGTGCCAGCAGTTCCGGGACGGAGGGATACGAGCAGTACTTC.

This clonotype was counted only a few times. The V call is TRBV7-9, the J call TRBJ1-2; 7 positions agree with TRBD1. This CDR3 comprises 13 residues. In germline, CDR1 is SEHNR, CDR2 FQNEAQ (reference sequence). With V trimmed by 4 bases and J by 4 bases, 3 bases remained unmatched. CDR3 in amino acids: CASSSGTAYGYTF. CDR3 sequence (DNA): TGTGCCAGCAGCTCAGGGACAGCCTATGGCTACACCTTC.

The rearrangement links TRBV7-3 to TRBJ2-1; no clear D gene. CDR3 length equals 13 residues. CDR1 and CDR2 from the germline V gene are SGHTA and FQGTGA. V gave up 2 bases and J gave up 4 bases, with 6 bases separating them. Here the CDR3 DNA reads TGTGCCAGCAGCTTATCACTTTACAATGAGCAGTTCTTC. Translated, it gives CASSLSLYNEQFF.

This chain links TRBV4-2 with TRBJ2-7, with no clear D. V lost 4 bases and J 3 bases, leaving 13 bases between the germline ends. CDR3 size: 14 residues. Looked up from germline, CDR1 is LGHNA and CDR2 is YNFKEQ. The CDR3 DNA reads TGTGCCAGCAGCCCTCACGGCAGCAGCTACGAGCAGTACTTC. It specifies CASSPHGSSYEQYF.

This clonotype was detected ten times or more. The rearrangement joins TRBV28 to TRBJ2-3; TRBD2 is a possible D gene (5 bases). CDR3 length: 14 residues. Between the trimmed V and J ends, which lost 4 bases and 5 bases, there was a span of 13 bases. Germline CDR1 is MDHEN and CDR2 is SYDVKM. CDR3 amino acids: CASSSGIRVDTQYF. In DNA form, the CDR3 reads TGTGCCAGCAGTTCGGGAATCCGAGTAGATACGCAGTATTTT.

The rearrangement links TRBV16 to TRBJ1-1, with 7 positions matching TRBD1. V lost 8 bases, J lost 5 bases, and 5 bases stayed unmatched. The CDR3 has 12 residues. The germline V gene has CDR1 KGHSY and CDR2 FQNENV. The CDR3 reads CASHQGGTEAFF. CDR3 nucleotide sequence: TGTGCCAGCCACCAGGGGGGGACTGAAGCTTTCTTT.

This clonotype showed up just once. At one end the junction does not follow the germline gene, possibly because of a read error. The chain uses TRBV9 and TRBJ2-2, with 10 bases lining up with TRBD1. The CDR3 is 15 residues long. CDR1 and CDR2 (germline): SGDLS, YYNGEE. CDR3 nucleotide sequence: TGTGCCAGCAGCCCGGGGACAGGGGACACCGGGGAGCTTTTTTTT. It specifies CASSPGTGDTGELFF.

The chain uses TRBV7-2 and TRBJ2-5; D ambiguous. Trimming left V 4 bases short and J 7 bases short, with 7 bases between. The CDR3 runs to 11 residues. Germline CDR1 is SGHTA and CDR2 is FQGNSA. In DNA, the CDR3 is TGTGCCAGCAGCTCATCTTGGACCCAGTACTTC. Amino acid sequence: CASSSSWTQYF.

This clonotype appeared many times. This sequence joins TRBV27 and TRBJ1-1; possibly TRBD1 for D (5 bases). This CDR3 is 17 amino acids long. Trimming stripped 2 bases from V and 0 bases from J, with 16 bases between. Germline CDR1 reads MNHEY; CDR2 reads SMNVEV (reference sequence). The CDR3 region has the DNA TGTGCCAGCAGTTTAAGGTTCAGGGCGTCACTGAACACTGAAGCTTTCTTT. Translated: CASSLRFRASLNTEAFF.

This clonotype has ten or more counts. This sequence joins TRBV3-2 and TRBJ2-6; no check of the table's D call, TRBD1, against the DNA was made. TRBV3-2 is termed a pseudogene. The CDR3 spans 19 residues. In nucleotides, the CDR3 is TGTGCCAGCAGCCAACCCGGGATAGGGGGAGTTTGTGGGGCCAACGTCCTGACTTTC. As protein: CASSQPGIGGVCGANVLTF.

This clonotype was seen repeatedly, ten times or more. The chain joins TRBV5-6 to TRBJ1-2, with 10 bases lining up with TRBD1. V gave up 1 base and J gave up 5 bases; unmatched junction bases: 5. The CDR3 covers 15 residues. The V gene's germline CDR1 is SGHDT and CDR2 YYEEEE. For the CDR3, the DNA is TGTGCCAGCAGCTTGTTGGGACAGGGGAGATATGGCTACACCTTC. It codes for CASSLLGQGRYGYTF.